This T cell receptor beta chain was retrieved from a study of blood T cell repertoires in COVID-19. As for the study in general: COVID-19 samples, acute and convalescent, were from the United States, Italy and Spain. T cells, B-cell-depleted T cells, or PBMCs provided the cDNA or gDNA that served as material.

Germline lookup yields CDR1 SGHTA and CDR2 FQGTGA. The length of the CDR3 is 14 residues. The V end lost 2 bases, the J end lost 6 bases, and 13 bases lay between the germline ends. Study processing details: Reference gene primer amplification gave nucleated cell count estimates. Measured with immunoSEQ multiplex PCR; TCRdb has only the in-frame clones, and not every one. From that table come the V and J calls and clone size; the DNA was used to work out D and trimming. The data contain 150,000 to 200,000 clones, 88% of them singletons. The rearrangement uses TRBV7-3 and TRBJ1-2; a possible D gene is TRBD1 (6 bases). The TCR comes from a man between 35 and 55 years old with active or convalescent COVID-19. Sequencing used peripheral blood. This chain's CDR3 is CASSLQGLQDGYTF. The CDR3 bases are TGTGCCAGCAGCTTACAGGGGCTCCAGGATGGCTACACCTTC.